Here is one TCR beta chain with its context. The entry originates in a study of T cells in Graves' hyperthyroidism and ophthalmopathy. This CDR3 is built from 11 residues. Germline V gene lookup returns CDR1 SGHVS and CDR2 FNYEAQ. Amplified TCR beta CDR3 regions came from RNA transcripts. TCR CDR3 regions were first amplified by RT-PCR with HTBI primers. TCRdb called the multiplex PCR reads again in MiXCR, with one record for every CDR3 protein. Altogether roughly 500,000 distinct CDR3 sequences are present, about 46% being singletons, with the ten largest covering 44%. Sequenced: peripheral blood or thyroid tissue (not recorded which). The TCR comes from an adult woman with Graves' disease, either hyperthyroidism or ophthalmopathy (not recorded which). V is TRBV7-6 and J is TRBJ2-7, with TRBD2 as a possible D gene (5 bases). CDR3 in DNA: TGTGCTAGCTGGAGGTCCAACGAGCAGTACTTC. Translation: CASWRSNEQYF.